Detailed here is one T cell receptor (beta chain). Its cognate antigen is unknown. The table came from immunoSEQ multiplex PCR; TCRdb's copy has only in-frame clones and leaves some out. This sample yields about 24,000 clones, of which roughly 74% are seen a single time; under 3.5% belongs to the top ten. This record belongs to a study of vaccination effects on CD4 cells after COVID-19. V was pared by 11 bases and J by 3 bases, with 20 bases between. This CDR3 is 15 amino acids long. Germline lookup yields CDR1 MDHEN and CDR2 SYDVKM. Before sequencing took place, the ViraFEST assay used viral peptide pools to expand antigen-specific CD4+ T cells. Between days 9 and 10 of culture, CD4+ T cells were separated out. Among the vaccine recipients, none had a prior SARS-CoV-2 infection, and nucleocapsid antibodies were negative.

This chain uses TRBV28 with TRBJ1-5; D remains unclear. The sequence was obtained from a human donor who received a COVID-19 vaccine. Sample: CD4+ T cells from PBMCs cultured with SARS-CoV-2 spike peptides, taken before COVID-19 vaccination. The CDR3 region has the DNA TGTGCCGAAGCAAGGAGTGGAGGGTACAATCAGCCCCAGCATTTT. Translated: CAEARSGGYNQPQHF.